This T cell receptor (beta chain) was captured by sequencing in a study of CD8+ T cells in alopecia areata. Findings and limits, study-wide: Affected scalp, especially in alopecia totalis/universalis, had a higher clonality than normal scalp did.

It was cDNA, reverse transcribed from extracted RNA, that served as the sequencing template. The assay was immunoSEQ multiplex PCR, and TCRdb's table has in-frame clones only and misses some. The sample contains approximately 200,000 clones, 45% to 65% of which appear only once. V lost 0 bases to trimming and J lost 4 bases; unmatched junction nucleotides: 2. The CDR3 consists of 14 residues. Germline values: CDR1 SGHRS, CDR2 YFSETQ. A note on this clone: Its antigen is undetermined.

Treatment noted: oral pan-JAK inhibitor, 5-10 mg twice daily. The TCR originated in a human donor with alopecia areata. The chain carries TRBV5-1 and TRBJ1-1; 8 bases agree with TRBD1. Sequencing was performed on CD4+ T cells sorted from blood, taken at week 4, from a patient treated with tofacitinib. The CDR3 DNA is TGCGCCAGCAGCTTGGGGCAGGGGGCCACTGAAGCTTTCTTT. Encoded protein: CASSLGQGATEAFF.